At least ten counts were recorded for the clone carrying this T cell receptor (beta chain). This sample is part of a study of T cells in Graves' hyperthyroidism and ophthalmopathy. TCR beta CDR3 regions were amplified from RNA transcripts. Researchers ran a first-round RT-PCR on the TCR CDR3 using the HTBI primer set. TCRdb analysed the multiplex PCR reads with MiXCR anew, one entry per CDR3 protein. The sample has some 370,000 distinct CDR3 sequences; about 15% are singletons. V lost 8 bases and J lost 3, with 10 bases in between. Germline-derived CDR1 and CDR2 are MNHNS and SASEGT. The CDR3 has 12 residues.

The source is a woman in her 30s with Graves' hyperthyroidism that later progressed to Graves' ophthalmopathy. The J gene is TRBJ1-1, the V gene TRBV6-1; D not certain. Material: blood. The CDR3 nucleotides are TGTGCCAGCCGATACCCAGACACTGAAGCTTTCTTT. Protein product: CASRYPDTEAFF.